The 5 T cell receptor beta chains listed next were all sequenced from one sample in a study of cytomegalovirus exposure and HLA in healthy donors. Both 60 Vbeta primers and 13 Jbeta primers went into the PCR. The data were produced by immunoSEQ multiplex PCR, yet TCRdb's version contains in-frame clones alone and is incomplete. The data show a few hundred thousand clones, with approximately 80% seen just once and roughly 3.1% held by the top ten. The specimen sequenced was PBMCs. These TCRs come from a man between 25 and 39 years old in good health and CMV-seronegative.

This clone was counted only a few times. This chain joins TRBV27 and TRBJ2-2; 11 nucleotides agree with TRBD1. Germline V lookup: CDR1 MNHEY, CDR2 SMNVEV (reference sequence). The V segment lost 8 bases and the J segment 4 bases; nucleotides outside the gene matches: 3. CDR3 length: 14 amino acids. CDR3 region: CASRDRGTTGELFF. The DNA of the CDR3 is TGTGCCAGCCGGGACAGGGGGACCACCGGGGAGCTGTTTTTT.

The chain combines TRBV4-3 with TRBJ2-3; D not resolved. Germline assignment: CDR1 LGHNA and CDR2 YSLEER. This CDR3 has 15 amino acids. V lost 1 base and J 10 bases, leaving 18 bases between the germline ends. The CDR3 DNA follows: TGCGCCAGCAGCCAAGTGAGAATTCCGACTGGATCGCAGTATTTT. This codes for CASSQVRIPTGSQYF.

This chain links TRBV10-2 with TRBJ2-7; TRBD1 aligns across 11 bases. Germline CDR1 is WSHSY and CDR2 is SAAADI. The length of the CDR3 is 14 residues. Unmatched junction bases numbered 3, after V lost 3 bases and J lost 5 bases. In DNA form, the CDR3 reads TGCGCCAGCAGTGAAAGGACAGGGGGCGACGAGCAGTACTTC. Protein product: CASSERTGGDEQYF.

V gene TRBV11-2 combines with J gene TRBJ2-7; 11 nucleotides align to TRBD1. Germline-derived CDR1 and CDR2 are SGHAT and FQNNGV. The CDR3 loop spans 14 amino acids. J gave up 7 bases and V 4 bases, and 6 bases lay outside the gene matches. CDR3 sequence (DNA): TGTGCCAGCAGCTACGGACAGGGGGCACGGGAGCAGTACTTC. Translated: CASSYGQGAREQYF.

The chain uses TRBV6-1 and TRBJ2-7; the D gene is possibly TRBD2 (5 bases). Trimming pared 7 bases from V and 2 bases from J, leaving 15 bases between. CDR1 is MNHNS, CDR2 SASEGT, per germline. This CDR3 contains 14 residues. The CDR3 reads CASKNTGSTYEQYF. The CDR3 nucleotides are TGTGCCAGCAAAAACACGGGGTCCACCTACGAGCAGTACTTC.